The rows below give T cell receptor beta chains drawn from one sample of a study of T cell changes during pregnancy in multiple sclerosis. Measured with immunoSEQ multiplex PCR; TCRdb has only the in-frame clones, and not every one. The data contain about 68,000 clones, 80% to 95% of them seen just once; the ten biggest clones take up under 3%. The source material was peripheral blood, sampled in the first trimester of pregnancy. The receptors derive from a female donor with multiple sclerosis, enrolled in a pregnancy study. CDR3s include the opening cysteine and the closing phenylalanine or tryptophan. D genes are given only for firm matches. Rows give clone size only sometimes, using once, few, many, or a class for an expanded clone.

d_call	v_call	clone_size	j_call	cdr3_aa	cdr3_nt
TRBD2	TRBV6-1	-	TRBJ2-7	CASSTSGNYEQYF	TGTGCCAGCAGTACTAGCGGAAACTACGAGCAGTACTTC
-	TRBV29-1	few	TRBJ1-5	CSVVAIRGQPQHF	TGCAGCGTTGTAGCCATTCGAGGGCAGCCCCAGCATTTT
-	TRBV5-6	-	TRBJ1-5	CASSLQIRGGIDNQPQHF	TGTGCCAGCAGCTTGCAAATCAGGGGTGGAATCGACAATCAGCCCCAGCATTTT
-	TRBV5-5	-	TRBJ1-1	CASSLPGGDTEAFF	TGTGCCAGCAGTCTGCCGGGGGGGGACACTGAAGCTTTCTTT
-	TRBV5-1	-	TRBJ2-7	CASSLAGRGPFYEQYF	TGCGCCAGCAGCTTGGCCGGCAGGGGACCTTTCTACGAGCAGTACTTC
TRBD1	TRBV9	-	TRBJ2-7	CASSGPSSGQGAYEQYF	TGTGCCAGCAGCGGGCCGAGTTCTGGACAGGGGGCCTACGAGCAGTACTTC
-	TRBV19	-	TRBJ2-7	CASNTRDRPYEQYF	TGTGCCAGTAATACGCGGGACAGACCCTACGAGCAGTACTTC
TRBD1	TRBV27	-	TRBJ1-2	CASSSGQGAGSYTF	TGTGCCAGCAGTTCGGGACAGGGGGCCGGAAGCTACACCTTC
-	TRBV7-6	once	TRBJ1-1	CASSLAGDEAFF	TGTGCCAGCAGCTTAGCAGGGGATGAAGCTTTCTTT
-	TRBV9	-	TRBJ1-1	CASSVELGQTEAFF	TGTGCCAGCAGCGTAGAATTGGGGCAGACTGAAGCTTTCTTT
-	TRBV6-6	once	TRBJ2-7	CASSRQRGARSYEQYF	TGTGCCAGCAGTCGCCAACGGGGGGCACGTTCCTACGAGCAGTACTTC
-	TRBV28	-	TRBJ2-1	CASSLSGLYEQFF	TGTGCCAGCAGTTTAAGCGGGCTGTATGAGCAGTTCTTC
-	TRBV6-5	-	TRBJ2-1	CASSSAGTGVYWFF	TGTGCCAGCAGTTCGGCAGGGACGGGGGTTTATTGGTTCTTC
-	TRBV5-1	-	TRBJ2-1	CASREGAQNNEQFF	TGCGCCAGCAGGGAGGGGGCCCAAAACAATGAGCAGTTCTTC
-	TRBV9	-	TRBJ1-1	CASSVGWANTEAFF	TGTGCCAGCAGCGTAGGGTGGGCGAACACTGAAGCTTTCTTT
TRBD2	TRBV5-4	-	TRBJ2-1	CASSRGLAGAHNEQFF	TGTGCCAGCAGCCGGGGACTAGCGGGAGCGCACAATGAGCAGTTCTTC
TRBD1	TRBV30	-	TRBJ1-4	CAWRAGQGTYEKLFF	TGTGCCTGGAGAGCTGGACAGGGGACTTATGAAAAACTGTTTTTT
-	TRBV7-2	-	TRBJ1-5	CASSLGLNQPQHF	TGTGCCAGCAGCTTAGGGCTCAATCAGCCCCAGCATTTT
-	TRBV27	-	TRBJ1-4	CASSLGGGANEKLFF	TGTGCCAGCAGCCTTGGAGGGGGGGCTAATGAAAAACTGTTTTTT
-	TRBV13	-	TRBJ2-3	CASSRGRRTDTQYF	TGTGCCAGCAGCCGAGGGAGAAGGACAGATACGCAGTATTTT
TRBD1	TRBV6-5	-	TRBJ1-4	CASSSRTGEKLFF	TGTGCCAGCAGTTCCCGGACAGGGGAAAAACTGTTTTTT
TRBD1	TRBV30	once	TRBJ1-1	CASSRTGEAFF	TGTGCCAGTTCCCGGACAGGTGAAGCTTTCTTT
-	TRBV27	-	TRBJ1-2	CASSLSGQGLYGYTF	TGTGCCAGCAGTTTATCGGGTCAGGGCCTCTATGGCTACACCTTC
-	TRBV7-8	-	TRBJ2-5	CASSSRDNQETQYF	TGTGCCAGCAGCTCTCGGGACAACCAAGAGACCCAGTACTTC
-	TRBV19	-	TRBJ2-3	CASSMSGTDTQYF	TGTGCCAGTAGTATGTCAGGGACAGATACGCAGTATTTT
TRBD2	TRBV11-3	once	TRBJ2-1	CASSFRRGEGNEQFF	TGTGCCAGCAGCTTTCGGCGGGGGGAGGGGAATGAGCAGTTCTTC
-	TRBV11-2	-	TRBJ1-1	CASSPMRGNTEAFF	TGTGCCAGCAGCCCAATGCGGGGGAACACTGAAGCTTTCTTT